A single sample gave rise to the 31 T cell receptor beta chains below, sequenced in a study of blood T cell repertoires in COVID-19. Some clones are missing from TCRdb's copy, which holds only in-frame ones; the method was immunoSEQ multiplex PCR. The sample consists of hundreds of thousands of clones, 82% of them appearing once. Sequenced material: PBMCs or T cells enriched from blood (not recorded which). The source is a man aged 35 to 55 who had been exposed to COVID-19.

V usage is TRBV7-9 and J usage is TRBJ1-1, with 8 nucleotides matching TRBD1. There are 15 residues in the CDR3. J was trimmed by 2 bases and V by 3 bases; bases with no gene match: 5. Per germline, CDR1 SEHNR and CDR2 FQNEAQ (reference sequence). The CDR3 DNA reads as TGTGCCAGCAGCTTCGGGACAGGCGGTAACACTGAAGCTTTCTTT. Translating gives CASSFGTGGNTEAFF.

The V gene is TRBV2, the J gene TRBJ1-5; no firm D call. The CDR3 is 16 amino acids. Trimming pared 4 bases from V and 0 bases from J, leaving 13 bases between. From germline, CDR1 is SNHLY and CDR2 FYNNEI. The CDR3 sequence: CASSGGWVNSNQPQHF. The CDR3 DNA reads as TGTGCCAGCAGTGGAGGATGGGTCAATAGCAATCAGCCCCAGCATTTT.

The J gene is TRBJ2-1, the V gene TRBV12-5, with D uncertain. Germline CDR1 is LGHNT and CDR2 is FRNRAP. The CDR3 consists of 12 residues. V shed 3 bases and J shed 10 bases, with 10 bases lying between them. The CDR3 region is CASGFPSGEQFF. As DNA, the CDR3 is TGTGCTAGTGGTTTCCCGTCAGGCGAGCAGTTCTTC.

The chain carries TRBV27 and TRBJ2-3, with 8 bases matching TRBD1. The germline V gene has CDR1 MNHEY and CDR2 SMNVEV (reference sequence). V shed 7 bases and J 0 bases; nucleotides not matched to a gene: 3. The CDR3 length is 14 residues. CDR3 nucleotide sequence: TGTGCCAGCAAAAGACAGGGGAGCACAGATACGCAGTATTTT. Its translation is CASKRQGSTDTQYF.

The V gene is TRBV7-2, the J gene TRBJ2-2; 12 bases line up with TRBD2. Germline V gene lookup returns CDR1 SGHTA and CDR2 FQGNSA. V was clipped by 4 bases and J by 7 bases; unmatched bases: 1. CDR3 size: 14 residues. As DNA, the CDR3 is TGTGCCAGCAGCTCTAGCGGGAGGGTCGGGGAGCTGTTTTTT. Amino acid sequence: CASSSSGRVGELFF.

V usage is TRBV24-1 and J usage is TRBJ1-1; possibly TRBD1 for D (5 bases). Trimming removed 7 bases at V and 2 bases at J, with 10 bases between. The CDR3 loop spans 13 amino acids. Germline-derived CDR1 and CDR2 are KGHDR and SFDVKD. CDR3 bases: TGTGCCACCAGGACAGCTAGTAACACTGAAGCTTTCTTT. Encoded protein: CATRTASNTEAFF.

Comment on this clone: A junction end diverges from the germline sequence, so it may reflect a read error. The chain couples TRBV7-9 to TRBJ2-7, with 7 bases matching TRBD2. The CDR3 runs 13 residues. The V gene's germline CDR1 is SEHNR and CDR2 FQNEAQ (reference sequence). The CDR3 nucleotides are TGTGCCAGCAGCTCTCCCAAATGGCGGGAGCCCTGTTTC. Translation: CASSSPKWREPCF. The variable domain in full, completed from reference TRBV7-9 and TRBJ2-7, reads DTGVSQNPRHKITKRGQNVTFRCDPISEHNRLYWYRQTLGQGPEFLTYFQNEAQLEKSRLLSDRFSAERPKGSFSTLEIQRTEQGDSAMYLCASSSPKWREPCFGPGTRLTVT.

The chain joins TRBV3-1 (or the pseudogene TRBV3-2) to TRBJ1-2; the D is unclear. V lost 0 bases, J lost 8 bases, and 19 bases lay in between. CDR3 length equals 16 residues. Looked up from germline, CDR1 is LGHDT and CDR2 is YNNKEL (reference sequence). CDR3 coding DNA: TGTGCCAGCAGCCAAGATGGCGCCCCATCGAGGTCCGGCTACACCTTC. This gives the protein CASSQDGAPSRSGYTF.

The chain joins TRBV7-8 to TRBJ1-2, with D maybe TRBD1 (5 bases). The CDR3 has 14 residues. The ends were cut back, 1 base at V and 4 bases at J, with 10 bases in the middle. The germline gives CDR1 SGHVS, CDR2 FQNEAQ. This CDR3 is CASSLETVVYGYTF. DNA for the CDR3: TGTGCCAGCAGCTTAGAGACAGTAGTCTATGGCTACACCTTC.

This chain uses TRBV7-9 with TRBJ1-2; TRBD1 might be the D (6 bases). The germline gives CDR1 SEHNR, CDR2 FQNEAQ (reference sequence). The CDR3 is 13 amino acids. Trimming took off 5 bases at V and 4 bases at J, with 11 bases between the two ends. This CDR3 reads CASSPQGFYGYTF. The CDR3 DNA reads TGTGCCAGCAGCCCCCAGGGGTTCTATGGCTACACCTTC. The full variable domain, in which reference TRBV7-9 and TRBJ1-2 provide the parts outside the CDR3, is DTGVSQNPRHKITKRGQNVTFRCDPISEHNRLYWYRQTLGQGPEFLTYFQNEAQLEKSRLLSDRFSAERPKGSFSTLEIQRTEQGDSAMYLCASSPQGFYGYTFGSGTRLTVV.

V and J are TRBV10-3 and TRBJ2-7; a weak D match, TRBD1 (6 bases). The CDR3 extends over 14 amino acids. CDR1 is ENHRY and CDR2 is SYGVKD in the germline V gene. The V and J ends lost 6 bases and 6 bases respectively, with 18 bases between them. Written as DNA, the CDR3 is TGTGCCATCAGAACCGGGACATTCTCTTCCGAGCAGTACTTC. This codes for CAIRTGTFSSEQYF.

The rearrangement links TRBV5-6 to TRBJ1-2; tentatively, D is TRBD1 (5 bases). The germline CDR1 and CDR2 sequences are SGHDT and YYEEEE. The CDR3 sequence is 14 residues long. The V end was cut by 0 bases, the J end by 5 bases, with 11 bases between. CDR3 nucleotide sequence: TGTGCCAGCAGCTTGGGGGGCCAGCTATATGGCTACACCTTC. It is translated as CASSLGGQLYGYTF.

This chain links TRBV7-8 with TRBJ2-1; 8 bases fit TRBD2. J lost 9 bases, V lost 4 bases, and 11 bases had no gene match. The germline V gene encodes CDR1 SGHVS and CDR2 FQNEAQ. CDR3 length equals 15 residues. CDR3 in amino acids: CASSSSGLAGGEQFF. The CDR3 DNA is TGTGCCAGCAGCTCCTCGGGGCTAGCGGGTGGTGAGCAGTTCTTC.

The rearrangement uses TRBV5-1 and TRBJ1-5; D is undetermined. The CDR3 extends over 15 amino acids. V lost 4 bases, J lost 0 bases, and 11 bases lay in between. The germline V gene has CDR1 SGHRS and CDR2 YFSETQ. This chain's CDR3 is CASSPGTGSNQPQHF. The DNA of the CDR3 is TGCGCCAGCAGCCCCGGCACGGGTAGCAATCAGCCCCAGCATTTT.

This clone appeared once. In DNA, the CDR3 is TGTGCCAGCTCACCCAGGGGGAGATCCTATAATTCACCCCTCCACTTT. Its protein product is CASSPRGRSYNSPLHF. The rearrangement uses TRBV18 and TRBJ1-6; TRBD1 matches 7 bases. This CDR3 spans 16 amino acids. CDR1 and CDR2 (germline): KGHSH, LQKENI. The V gene end was trimmed by 3 bases and the J gene end by 1 base; junction bases not matched to a gene: 3.

J is TRBJ2-2 and V is TRBV9; maybe TRBD1 (6 bases). Looked up from germline, CDR1 is SGDLS and CDR2 is YYNGEE. The CDR3 totals 15 residues. V lost 1 base and J lost 4, with 11 bases in between. Written as DNA, the CDR3 is TGTGCCAGCAGCGTAACGGACAGACTCACCGGGGAGCTGTTTTTT. Protein: CASSVTDRLTGELFF.

Here the CDR3 reads CATRGIQGYGKYQETQYF. CDR3 coding DNA: TGCGCCACCAGGGGGATCCAGGGCTATGGGAAGTACCAAGAGACCCAGTACTTC. The rearrangement links TRBV5-1 to TRBJ2-5; 7 bases map to TRBD1. CDR1 is SGHRS and CDR2 is YFSETQ in the germline V gene. V lost 9 bases, J lost 0 bases, and 20 bases stayed unmatched. The CDR3 has 18 residues.

For this clone: A junction end diverges from the germline sequence, so it may reflect a read error. The rearrangement links TRBV13 to TRBJ2-1; D not resolved. CDR3 length equals 14 residues. Germline lookup yields CDR1 PRHDT and CDR2 FYEKMQ (reference sequence). The CDR3 region is CASSLGSSYNEQFF. In nucleotides, the CDR3 is TGTGCCAGCAGCCTAGGGTCGTCCTACAATGAGCAGTTCTTC.

This clone was seen once. J is TRBJ1-1 and V is TRBV3-1 (or the pseudogene TRBV3-2); D is perhaps TRBD1 (6 bases). Germline V gene data show CDR1 as LGHDT and CDR2 as YNNKEL (reference sequence). The CDR3 is made up of 13 amino acids. Trimming left V 0 bases short and J 10 bases short, with 12 bases between. The CDR3 reads CASSQDLQGRAFF. The CDR3 DNA reads as TGTGCCAGCAGCCAAGATCTTCAGGGGCGAGCTTTCTTT.

This rearrangement joins TRBV7-9 to TRBJ1-5, with no clear D. The CDR3 sequence is 14 residues long. CDR1 and CDR2 (germline): SEHNR, FQNEAQ (reference sequence). V lost 3 bases and J lost 4, with 10 bases in between. The CDR3 reads CASSLGTGNQPQHF. The CDR3 coding sequence is TGTGCCAGCAGCTTGGGAACGGGGAATCAGCCCCAGCATTTT.

The J gene is TRBJ1-1, the V gene TRBV11-2; D might be TRBD1 (6 bases). The CDR3 spans 13 residues. Germline CDR1 and CDR2: SGHAT and FQNNGV. V was cut by 3 bases and J by 4 bases, with 9 bases left in between. The CDR3 DNA reads TGTGCCAGCAGCTTTGCAGGGGCCACTGAAGCTTTCTTT. It specifies CASSFAGATEAFF. The full variable domain, its missing parts supplied by reference TRBV11-2 and TRBJ1-1, is EAGVAQSPRYKIIEKRQSVAFWCNPISGHATLYWYQQILGQGPKLLIQFQNNGVVDDSQLPKDRFSAERLKGVDSTLKIQPAKLEDSAVYLCASSFAGATEAFFGQGTRLTVV.

The chain links TRBV6-5 to TRBJ1-1; no clear D gene. The CDR3 has 15 residues. Germline V lookup: CDR1 MNHEY, CDR2 SVGAGI. Trimming removed 7 bases at V and 1 base at J, with 16 bases between. CDR3 sequence reads: CASTPTIARNTEAFF. In nucleotides, the CDR3 is TGTGCCAGCACTCCTACTATTGCTAGGAACACTGAAGCTTTCTTT.

V gene TRBV10-3 combines with J gene TRBJ1-2; TRBD1 might be the D (6 bases). This CDR3 is 17 amino acids long. Germline V CDR1 and CDR2: ENHRY, SYGVKD. Trimming removed 6 bases from V and 6 bases from J, with 26 bases in between. The CDR3 here is CAIRSSLGGGEKDGYTF. The DNA of the CDR3 is TGTGCCATCAGGAGTTCACTAGGGGGAGGGGAGAAAGATGGCTACACCTTC.

This chain connects TRBV5-6 to TRBJ1-1; D not resolved. Trimming removed 7 bases at V and 8 bases at J, with 18 bases between. Germline loops: CDR1 SGHDT, CDR2 YYEEEE. The CDR3 totals 13 residues. CDR3 sequence (DNA): TGTGCCAGCCGCATAAGGCGGGGAATCGAAGCTTTCTTT. It is translated as CASRIRRGIEAFF.

This chain uses TRBV9 with TRBJ2-7; D may be TRBD2 (6 bases). Germline V gene data show CDR1 as SGDLS and CDR2 as YYNGEE. This CDR3 has 13 residues. Trimming left V 4 bases short and J 0 bases short, with 8 bases between. The CDR3 DNA is TGTGCCAGCAGCCGGGACTCCTCCTACGAGCAGTACTTC. It translates to CASSRDSSYEQYF. Full variable domain (remainder filled in from reference TRBV9 and TRBJ2-7): DSGVTQTPKHLITATGQRVTLRCSPRSGDLSVYWYQQSLDQGLQFLIQYYNGEERAKGNILERFSAQQFPDLHSELNLSSLELGDSALYFCASSRDSSYEQYFGPGTRLTVT.

V gene TRBV2 combines with J gene TRBJ2-5; 7 nucleotides agree with TRBD2. The CDR3 consists of 15 residues. The ends lost 0 bases at V and 4 bases at J; junction bases unmatched: 5. Germline CDR1 reads SNHLY; CDR2 reads FYNNEI. The CDR3, as DNA: TGTGCCAGCAGTGAAGCTCCGGGAGGATCAGAGACCCAGTACTTC. Translation gives CASSEAPGGSETQYF.

With regard to this clone: The same CDR3 is also encoded by other DNA sequences in this sample. This CDR3 reads CAWSRGQGEAFF. In DNA form, the CDR3 reads TGTGCCTGGAGTAGGGGTCAGGGTGAAGCTTTCTTT. The V call is TRBV30, the J call TRBJ1-1, with D tentatively TRBD1 (5 bases). Germline CDR1 is GTSNPN and CDR2 is SVGIG (reference sequence). V lost 2 bases to trimming and J lost 7 bases, with 11 bases between them. The CDR3 sequence is 12 residues long.

This clone has a handful of counts. The DNA of the CDR3 is TGTGCCAGCGGGCCGGTCGAGCAGTACTTC. This sequence encodes CASGPVEQYF. The V gene is TRBV6-5, the J gene TRBJ2-7; D is ambiguous. The germline V gene encodes CDR1 MNHEY and CDR2 SVGAGI. Trimming took off 8 bases at V and 6 bases at J, with 8 bases between the two ends. This CDR3 region has 10 residues.

This chain joins TRBV5-1 and TRBJ1-1; possible D gene TRBD1, 6 bases. CDR1 SGHRS and CDR2 YFSETQ come from the germline V gene. The V end was cut by 4 bases, the J end by 7 bases, with 17 bases between. CDR3 length: 14 amino acids. Written as DNA, the CDR3 is TGCGCCAGCAGCCCCACCGACAGGACCAGTGAAGCTTTCTTT. Translating gives CASSPTDRTSEAFF. Full variable domain (rest looked up from reference TRBV5-1 and TRBJ1-1): KAGVTQTPRYLIKTRGQQVTLSCSPISGHRSVSWYQQTPGQGLQFLFEYFSETQRNKGNFPGRFSGRQFSNSRSEMNVSTLELGDSALYLCASSPTDRTSEAFFGQGTRLTVV.

This clone was observed a single time. The chain has TRBV30 and TRBJ2-7, with D possibly being TRBD1 (5 bases). The length of the CDR3 is 11 residues. Germline V gene lookup returns CDR1 GTSNPN and CDR2 SVGIG (reference sequence). V was shortened by 4 bases and J by 3 bases, with 7 bases between the two germline ends. The CDR3 bases are TGTGCCTGGAAGGGGCGCTACGAGCAGTACTTC. Protein product: CAWKGRYEQYF.

The V and J genes are TRBV27 and TRBJ1-5, with D perhaps TRBD1 (6 bases). Trimming shortened V by 0 bases and J by 6 bases, and 9 bases separated the two germline ends. The CDR3 has 14 amino acids. The germline V gene encodes CDR1 MNHEY and CDR2 SMNVEV (reference sequence). This CDR3 reads CASSLSVQGQPQHF. Written as DNA, the CDR3 is TGTGCCAGCAGTTTATCGGTACAGGGTCAGCCCCAGCATTTT.